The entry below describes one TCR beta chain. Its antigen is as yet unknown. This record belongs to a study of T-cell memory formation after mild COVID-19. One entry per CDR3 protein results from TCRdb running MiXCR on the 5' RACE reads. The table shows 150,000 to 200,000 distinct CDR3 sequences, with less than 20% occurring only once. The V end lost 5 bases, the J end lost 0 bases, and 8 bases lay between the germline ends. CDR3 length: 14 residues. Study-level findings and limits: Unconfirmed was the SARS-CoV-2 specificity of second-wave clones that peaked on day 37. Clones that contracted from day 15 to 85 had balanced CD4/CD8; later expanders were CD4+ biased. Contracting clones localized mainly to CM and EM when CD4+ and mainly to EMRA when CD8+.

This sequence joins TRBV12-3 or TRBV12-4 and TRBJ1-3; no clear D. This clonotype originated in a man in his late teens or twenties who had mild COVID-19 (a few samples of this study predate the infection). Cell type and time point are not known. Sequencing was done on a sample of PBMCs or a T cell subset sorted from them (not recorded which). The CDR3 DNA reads TGTGCCAGCAGTGACCGTAGCTCTGGAAACACCATATATTTT. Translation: CASSDRSSGNTIYF.